A single sample is the source of the 25 T cell receptor beta chains below, sequenced in a study of vaccination effects on CD4 cells after COVID-19 (dated by TCRdb to 2022 to 2024). The library was built by means of the immunoSEQ multiplex PCR assay. Held by TCRdb, this immuneACCESS table contains in-frame sequences only and omits some clones. Under half of the omission traces to an unresolved V gene where checked; the cause of the rest is unknown. This sample gives 40,000 to 45,000 clones in total; less than 85% of them show up just once. Jointly, the top ten make up approximately 3.8% of the sample. After around 10 days of culture, CD4+ T cells were isolated with the EasySep CD4+ T cell isolation kit. PCR-confirmed SARS-CoV-2 infection had occurred in convalescent patients between March and December 2020, before the Alpha, Beta and Delta variants emerged in the United States. Each participant got two doses of an mRNA SARS-CoV-2 vaccine, either BNT162b2 or mRNA-1273.

These TCRs' antigens remain unknown. Sample: CD4+ T cells from PBMCs cultured without peptide, taken after COVID-19 vaccination. All receptors come from a human donor who had a prior SARS-CoV-2 infection.

J is TRBJ2-3 and V is TRBV10-3, with 9 bases identical to TRBD2. The germline V gene encodes CDR1 ENHRY and CDR2 SYGVKD. There are 14 residues in the CDR3. Trimming took 7 bases from V and 5 from J; bases not matched to a gene: 7. The CDR3 reads CAIKSSGMGDTQYF. CDR3 in DNA: TGTGCCATCAAGTCTAGCGGGATGGGAGATACGCAGTATTTT.

This rearrangement joins TRBV28 to TRBJ1-1, with D perhaps TRBD1 (5 bases). CDR3 length: 14 residues. Germline-derived CDR1 and CDR2 are MDHEN and SYDVKM. Trimming shortened V by 5 bases and J by 5 bases, and 15 bases separated the two germline ends. DNA of the CDR3: TGTGCCAGCAGTCTCGTGTCACGGGGGACTGAAGCTTTCTTT. Translated: CASSLVSRGTEAFF.

The V gene is TRBV11-2, the J gene TRBJ1-1; D perhaps matches TRBD1 (5 bases). V shed 4 bases and J shed 8 bases, with 17 bases lying between them. The CDR3 has 14 amino acids. Germline V gene data show CDR1 as SGHAT and CDR2 as FQNNGV. DNA of the CDR3: TGTGCCAGCAGCTGGGGGTTTGTTATTACCGAAGCTTTCTTT. This translates into CASSWGFVITEAFF.

J is TRBJ1-1 and V is TRBV5-1, with a possible D match to TRBD1 (5 bases). V was trimmed by 0 bases and J by 1 base, leaving 10 bases between them. CDR3 length equals 15 residues. Germline CDR1 reads SGHRS; CDR2 reads YFSETQ. The DNA of the CDR3 is TGCGCCAGCAGCTTGGACGGGCAGGGGAACACTGAAGCTTTCTTT. Translating it yields CASSLDGQGNTEAFF.

The V call is TRBV14, the J call TRBJ2-3; D perhaps matches TRBD2 (6 bases). CDR1 SGHDN and CDR2 FVKESK come from the germline V gene. Trimming took off 1 base at V and 2 bases at J, with 10 bases between the two ends. This CDR3 has 15 residues. The CDR3, as DNA: TGTGCCAGCAGCCAAGCGGGGGTTCTCACAGATACGCAGTATTTT. Translating it yields CASSQAGVLTDTQYF.

This chain links TRBV2 with TRBJ1-2; possibly TRBD1 for D (6 bases). With 2 bases removed from V and 6 bases from J, the gap between germline ends came to 16 bases. The CDR3 runs to 15 residues. In germline, CDR1 is SNHLY, CDR2 FYNNEI. The CDR3 region has the DNA TGTGCCAGCAGTGAATTGGAGGGGGGTAGGAATGGCTACACCTTC. Its translation: CASSELEGGRNGYTF.

The rearrangement joins TRBV5-5 to TRBJ1-1; TRBD1 agrees at 9 bases. Trimming at V came to 4 bases and at J to 4 bases, leaving 8 bases not matched to a gene. The CDR3 is made up of 15 amino acids. Germline CDR1 reads SGHKS; CDR2 reads YYEKEE (reference sequence). Here the CDR3 reads CASSLTGGLGTEAFF. The CDR3 DNA reads TGTGCCAGCAGCCTAACAGGGGGCCTGGGCACTGAAGCTTTCTTT.

V gene TRBV4-2 combines with J gene TRBJ2-5; D might be TRBD2 (5 bases). Between the trimmed V and J ends, which lost 3 bases and 2 bases, there was a span of 7 bases. Germline CDR1 LGHNA, CDR2 YNFKEQ. CDR3 length equals 13 residues. CDR3 sequence (DNA): TGTGCCAGCAGCCACCCGGGACAAGAGACCCAGTACTTC. This encodes CASSHPGQETQYF.

The rearrangement joins TRBV6-2 or TRBV6-3 to TRBJ2-1; 9 bases fit TRBD1. Germline V lookup: CDR1 MNHEY, CDR2 SVGEGT. The J segment lost 6 bases and the V segment lost 2 bases, leaving 11 bases of the junction unmatched. CDR3 length: 17 amino acids. The CDR3 sequence is CASSYGRTGDEGNEQFF. The CDR3, as DNA: TGTGCCAGCAGTTACGGGAGGACAGGGGATGAGGGCAATGAGCAGTTCTTC.

V is TRBV5-5 and J is TRBJ2-5; D remains ambiguous. The V end lost 4 bases, the J end lost 7 bases, and 17 bases lay between the germline ends. This CDR3 contains 14 residues. The germline CDR1 and CDR2 sequences are SGHKS and YYEKEE (reference sequence). CDR3: CASSLDGQSGTQYF. In DNA form, the CDR3 reads TGTGCCAGCAGCCTGGATGGCCAATCGGGGACCCAGTACTTC.

J is TRBJ1-1 and V is TRBV4-1; maybe TRBD1 (5 bases). The CDR3 covers 16 residues. Per germline, CDR1 MGHRA and CDR2 YSYEKL. Trimming removed 2 bases at V and 0 bases at J, with 13 bases between. In nucleotides, the CDR3 is TGCGCCAGCAGCCAATTTGGGGGATTTATGAACACTGAAGCTTTCTTT. Amino acids: CASSQFGGFMNTEAFF.

V and J are TRBV27 and TRBJ1-1; D unclear. V was clipped by 7 bases and J by 2 bases, with 11 bases between them. CDR1 MNHEY and CDR2 SMNVEV come from the germline V gene (reference sequence). This CDR3 is built from 13 residues. CDR3 amino acids: CASKLYFNTEAFF. The CDR3 DNA follows: TGTGCCAGCAAACTGTACTTCAACACTGAAGCTTTCTTT.

This chain connects TRBV7-3 to TRBJ2-1, with D uncertain. The V end lost 5 bases, the J end lost 1 base, and 18 bases lay between the germline ends. Germline loops: CDR1 SGHTA, CDR2 FQGTGA. The CDR3 totals 17 residues. The CDR3 protein is CASSPLGWQDSYNEQFF. The CDR3 coding sequence is TGTGCCAGCAGCCCGCTGGGATGGCAGGATTCCTACAATGAGCAGTTCTTC.

The chain employs TRBV12-5 and TRBJ2-3; 10 positions agree with TRBD2. Germline CDR1 reads LGHNT; CDR2 reads FRNRAP. Trimming at V came to 1 base and at J to 6 bases, leaving 4 bases not matched to a gene. There are 15 residues in the CDR3. The CDR3 spells CASGLGSGGADTQYF. CDR3 bases: TGTGCTAGTGGTTTGGGGAGCGGGGGGGCCGATACGCAGTATTTT.

The rearrangement uses TRBV30 and TRBJ1-1; D ambiguous. CDR1 and CDR2 from the germline V gene are GTSNPN and SVGIG (reference sequence). The CDR3 extends over 13 amino acids. V was shortened by 0 bases and J by 7 bases, with 12 bases between the two germline ends. Written as DNA, the CDR3 is TGTGCCTGGAGTGTAAGCCGTGGTAATGAAGCTTTCTTT. Translation gives CAWSVSRGNEAFF.

The gene calls are TRBV5-4 and TRBJ2-1, with 11 bases aligning to TRBD2. V shed 4 bases, J shed 4 bases, and the junction held 4 bases outside the gene matches. CDR1 SGHNT and CDR2 YYREEE come from the germline V gene (reference sequence). The CDR3 has 15 residues. The CDR3: CASSTGLAEYNEQFF. In DNA, the CDR3 is TGTGCCAGCAGCACGGGACTAGCGGAATACAATGAGCAGTTCTTC.

This chain joins TRBV7-2 and TRBJ1-2, with no clear D. The CDR3 has 14 residues. V was shortened by 1 base and J by 3 bases, with 9 bases between the two germline ends. From germline, CDR1 is SGHTA and CDR2 FQGNSA. CDR3 in amino acids: CASSLERSYYGYTF. The CDR3 region has the DNA TGTGCCAGCAGCTTAGAAAGGTCCTACTATGGCTACACCTTC.

The chain uses TRBV6-2 or TRBV6-3 and TRBJ1-6; TRBD1 matches 10 bases. Germline CDR1 MNHEY, CDR2 SVGEGT. V lost 6 bases, J lost 10 bases, and 9 bases stayed unmatched. The length of the CDR3 is 15 residues. The CDR3 DNA sequence: TGTGCCAGCAGCATAATGACAGGGGGCCGGTCACCCCTCCACTTT. Its protein product is CASSIMTGGRSPLHF.

The chain combines TRBV5-1 with TRBJ2-7; D is perhaps TRBD2 (6 bases). CDR1 and CDR2 (germline): SGHRS, YFSETQ. The CDR3 is made up of 16 amino acids. V lost 0 bases and J 0 bases, leaving 13 bases between the germline ends. CDR3 in amino acids: CASSLGSGSHSYEQYF. The CDR3 DNA reads TGCGCCAGCAGCTTGGGGTCCGGGAGCCACTCCTACGAGCAGTACTTC.

In the case of this clone: Its ends do not fully match the called genes, so a read error is possible. The chain recombines TRBV19 with TRBJ1-5; weak D call: TRBD1 (5 bases). The length of the CDR3 is 16 residues. Germline lookup yields CDR1 LNHDA and CDR2 SQIVND (reference sequence). CDR3 protein: CASSVEGYFGNQPQHF. The CDR3, as DNA: TGTGCCAGTAGTGTAGAGGGGTATTTCGGCAATCAGCCCCAGCATTTT.

This clone appeared a single time. The chain employs TRBV13 and TRBJ1-2, with D possibly TRBD1 on 5 matching bases. CDR1 and CDR2 (germline): PRHDT, FYEKMQ (reference sequence). Trimming pared 5 bases from V and 3 bases from J, leaving 19 bases between. This CDR3 is 16 amino acids long. CDR3 coding DNA: TGTGCCAGCAGCCCAATGATCGACAGCCGATACTATGGCTACACCTTC. Encoded protein: CASSPMIDSRYYGYTF.

The chain joins TRBV6-5 to TRBJ2-7; D unclear. Trimming took off 6 bases at V and 3 bases at J, with 12 bases between the two ends. In germline, CDR1 is MNHEY, CDR2 SVGAGI. This CDR3 region has 13 residues. The chain's CDR3 is CASRRGPNYEQYF. DNA for the CDR3: TGTGCCAGCAGGAGAGGACCGAACTACGAGCAGTACTTC.

In its sample, this clone was seen a few times. This chain connects TRBV19 to TRBJ2-6; D not resolved. The CDR3 has 15 residues. Germline V gene data show CDR1 as LNHDA and CDR2 as SQIVND (reference sequence). The V end was cut by 2 bases, the J end by 0 bases, with 5 bases between. CDR3 DNA sequence: TGTGCCAGTAGTATATGGGGCTCTGGGGCCAACGTCCTGACTTTC. The encoded protein is CASSIWGSGANVLTF.

The rearrangement joins TRBV11-3 to TRBJ2-4; D unclear. V shed 0 bases and J shed 0 bases, with 15 bases lying between them. Germline V gene data show CDR1 as SGHNT and CDR2 as YENEEA. This CDR3 comprises 18 residues. The CDR3 region is CASSLEGPGPLAKNIQYF. In DNA form, the CDR3 reads TGTGCCAGCAGCTTAGAGGGCCCGGGTCCACTAGCCAAAAACATTCAGTACTTC.

This chain connects TRBV7-9 to TRBJ1-3; D unclear. CDR1 and CDR2 from the germline V gene are SEHNR and FQNEAQ (reference sequence). This CDR3 comprises 15 residues. The V end lost 2 bases, the J end lost 0 bases, and 8 bases lay between the germline ends. The CDR3 nucleotides are TGTGCCAGCAGCTTAACCGACACCTCTGGAAACACCATATATTTT. The encoded protein is CASSLTDTSGNTIYF. Combining the CDR3 with reference TRBV7-9 and TRBJ1-3 gives the whole variable domain DTGVSQNPRHKITKRGQNVTFRCDPISEHNRLYWYRQTLGQGPEFLTYFQNEAQLEKSRLLSDRFSAERPKGSFSTLEIQRTEQGDSAMYLCASSLTDTSGNTIYFGEGSWLTVV.